The next 10 T cell receptor beta chains were all read from a single sample in a study of blood T cell repertoires in COVID-19. The repertoire was sequenced with immunoSEQ multiplex PCR; TCRdb's copy has only in-frame clones and lacks some. The sample lists under 60,000 clones, just under 80% occurring once. What was sequenced was peripheral blood. These receptors all stem from a human donor in a cohort sampled during active COVID-19.

This clone occurred once. The genes are TRBV5-1 and TRBJ2-5; the D gene is possibly TRBD1 (5 bases). V lost 1 base and J lost 4, with 5 bases in between. The CDR3 contains 12 residues. Germline assignment: CDR1 SGHRS and CDR2 YFSETQ. DNA of the CDR3: TGCGCCAGCAGCTTGACAGGAGAGACCCAGTACTTC. Translated, it gives CASSLTGETQYF.

J is TRBJ2-2 and V is TRBV10-3, with D maybe TRBD1 (5 bases). V was cut by 10 bases and J by 1 base, with 13 bases left in between. CDR1 is ENHRY and CDR2 is SYGVKD in the germline V gene. The CDR3 loop spans 14 amino acids. In DNA, the CDR3 is TGTGCCAGTAAGACAGAGTTGAACACCGGGGAGCTGTTTTTT. This codes for CASKTELNTGELFF.

The chain carries TRBV7-9 and TRBJ2-6; D possibly corresponds to TRBD2 (5 bases). V lost 5 bases to trimming and J lost 0 bases, with 14 bases between them. Germline V gene lookup returns CDR1 SEHNR and CDR2 FQNEAQ (reference sequence). The CDR3 is 17 amino acids. CDR3 sequence: CASSPRRSASGANVLTF. In nucleotides, the CDR3 is TGTGCCAGCAGCCCGCGGAGGAGTGCCTCTGGGGCCAACGTCCTGACTTTC. The full variable domain, with the rest looked up from reference TRBV7-9 and TRBJ2-6, is DTGVSQNPRHKITKRGQNVTFRCDPISEHNRLYWYRQTLGQGPEFLTYFQNEAQLEKSRLLSDRFSAERPKGSFSTLEIQRTEQGDSAMYLCASSPRRSASGANVLTFGAGSRLTVL.

J is TRBJ2-5 and V is TRBV7-2; 9 bases are shared with TRBD2. This CDR3 has 16 residues. CDR1 is SGHTA, CDR2 FQGNSA, per germline. Unmatched junction bases numbered 11, after V lost 5 bases and J lost 4 bases. The CDR3 protein is CASSPTYAGGRETQYF. CDR3 DNA sequence: TGTGCCAGCAGCCCCACTTACGCGGGGGGGCGAGAGACCCAGTACTTC.

The chain links TRBV19 to TRBJ1-5; D not certain. Germline V gene lookup returns CDR1 LNHDA and CDR2 SQIVND (reference sequence). The CDR3 loop spans 16 amino acids. Trimming removed 2 bases from V and 6 bases from J, with 17 bases in between. The DNA of the CDR3 is TGTGCCAGTAGTATATGGGCCAGCTCTGAGTCTCAGCCCCAGCATTTT. This translates into CASSIWASSESQPQHF.

This chain uses TRBV2 with TRBJ2-1, with 9 bases fitting TRBD1. CDR3 length: 21 residues. The J segment lost 9 bases and the V segment lost 4 bases, leaving 28 bases of the junction unmatched. Germline V gives CDR1 SNHLY, CDR2 FYNNEI. The CDR3 reads CASSVPDRGPTGAGIFGEQFF. CDR3 DNA: TGTGCCAGCAGTGTGCCGGACAGGGGTCCTACCGGCGCCGGGATTTTCGGTGAGCAGTTCTTC. Combining the CDR3 with reference TRBV2 and TRBJ2-1 gives the whole variable domain EPEVTQTPSHQVTQMGQEVILRCVPISNHLYFYWYRQILGQKVEFLVSFYNNEISEKSEIFDDQFSVERPDGSNFTLKIRSTKLEDSAMYFCASSVPDRGPTGAGIFGEQFFGPGTRLTVL.

In DNA, the CDR3 is TGCGCCAGCAGCTTTTTGGGGGAGGGAGAGACCCAGTACTTC. It codes for CASSFLGEGETQYF. The chain recombines TRBV5-1 with TRBJ2-5; TRBD2 matches 7 bases. Germline CDR1 SGHRS, CDR2 YFSETQ. J lost 4 bases, V lost 2 bases, and 5 bases had no gene match. This CDR3 contains 14 residues.

The V and J genes are TRBV5-4 and TRBJ2-5; TRBD2 agrees at 10 bases. The CDR3 sequence is 16 residues long. Germline V gene data show CDR1 as SGHNT and CDR2 as YYREEE (reference sequence). J lost 1 base, V lost 4 bases, and 7 bases had no gene match. CDR3 sequence: CASSTLAGGLQETQYF. In DNA form, the CDR3 reads TGTGCCAGCAGCACATTAGCGGGAGGCCTCCAAGAGACCCAGTACTTC.

This clone was detected once. V and J are TRBV25-1 and TRBJ1-6; D is unresolved. Trimming shortened V by 5 bases and J by 6 bases, and 11 bases separated the two germline ends. The V gene's germline CDR1 is MGHDK and CDR2 SYGVNS. The CDR3 has 14 residues. CDR3 sequence (DNA): TGTGCCAGCAGTTATACCGAGCTTAATTCACCCCTCCACTTT. This gives the protein CASSYTELNSPLHF.

V and J are TRBV28 and TRBJ1-2; 8 bases match TRBD1. The CDR3 covers 14 residues. Germline loops: CDR1 MDHEN, CDR2 SYDVKM. V shed 8 bases and J 1 base; nucleotides not matched to a gene: 6. The CDR3 DNA reads TGTGCCAGCGGGCCCGGACAGGGTAACTATGGCTACACCTTC. Residues: CASGPGQGNYGYTF.